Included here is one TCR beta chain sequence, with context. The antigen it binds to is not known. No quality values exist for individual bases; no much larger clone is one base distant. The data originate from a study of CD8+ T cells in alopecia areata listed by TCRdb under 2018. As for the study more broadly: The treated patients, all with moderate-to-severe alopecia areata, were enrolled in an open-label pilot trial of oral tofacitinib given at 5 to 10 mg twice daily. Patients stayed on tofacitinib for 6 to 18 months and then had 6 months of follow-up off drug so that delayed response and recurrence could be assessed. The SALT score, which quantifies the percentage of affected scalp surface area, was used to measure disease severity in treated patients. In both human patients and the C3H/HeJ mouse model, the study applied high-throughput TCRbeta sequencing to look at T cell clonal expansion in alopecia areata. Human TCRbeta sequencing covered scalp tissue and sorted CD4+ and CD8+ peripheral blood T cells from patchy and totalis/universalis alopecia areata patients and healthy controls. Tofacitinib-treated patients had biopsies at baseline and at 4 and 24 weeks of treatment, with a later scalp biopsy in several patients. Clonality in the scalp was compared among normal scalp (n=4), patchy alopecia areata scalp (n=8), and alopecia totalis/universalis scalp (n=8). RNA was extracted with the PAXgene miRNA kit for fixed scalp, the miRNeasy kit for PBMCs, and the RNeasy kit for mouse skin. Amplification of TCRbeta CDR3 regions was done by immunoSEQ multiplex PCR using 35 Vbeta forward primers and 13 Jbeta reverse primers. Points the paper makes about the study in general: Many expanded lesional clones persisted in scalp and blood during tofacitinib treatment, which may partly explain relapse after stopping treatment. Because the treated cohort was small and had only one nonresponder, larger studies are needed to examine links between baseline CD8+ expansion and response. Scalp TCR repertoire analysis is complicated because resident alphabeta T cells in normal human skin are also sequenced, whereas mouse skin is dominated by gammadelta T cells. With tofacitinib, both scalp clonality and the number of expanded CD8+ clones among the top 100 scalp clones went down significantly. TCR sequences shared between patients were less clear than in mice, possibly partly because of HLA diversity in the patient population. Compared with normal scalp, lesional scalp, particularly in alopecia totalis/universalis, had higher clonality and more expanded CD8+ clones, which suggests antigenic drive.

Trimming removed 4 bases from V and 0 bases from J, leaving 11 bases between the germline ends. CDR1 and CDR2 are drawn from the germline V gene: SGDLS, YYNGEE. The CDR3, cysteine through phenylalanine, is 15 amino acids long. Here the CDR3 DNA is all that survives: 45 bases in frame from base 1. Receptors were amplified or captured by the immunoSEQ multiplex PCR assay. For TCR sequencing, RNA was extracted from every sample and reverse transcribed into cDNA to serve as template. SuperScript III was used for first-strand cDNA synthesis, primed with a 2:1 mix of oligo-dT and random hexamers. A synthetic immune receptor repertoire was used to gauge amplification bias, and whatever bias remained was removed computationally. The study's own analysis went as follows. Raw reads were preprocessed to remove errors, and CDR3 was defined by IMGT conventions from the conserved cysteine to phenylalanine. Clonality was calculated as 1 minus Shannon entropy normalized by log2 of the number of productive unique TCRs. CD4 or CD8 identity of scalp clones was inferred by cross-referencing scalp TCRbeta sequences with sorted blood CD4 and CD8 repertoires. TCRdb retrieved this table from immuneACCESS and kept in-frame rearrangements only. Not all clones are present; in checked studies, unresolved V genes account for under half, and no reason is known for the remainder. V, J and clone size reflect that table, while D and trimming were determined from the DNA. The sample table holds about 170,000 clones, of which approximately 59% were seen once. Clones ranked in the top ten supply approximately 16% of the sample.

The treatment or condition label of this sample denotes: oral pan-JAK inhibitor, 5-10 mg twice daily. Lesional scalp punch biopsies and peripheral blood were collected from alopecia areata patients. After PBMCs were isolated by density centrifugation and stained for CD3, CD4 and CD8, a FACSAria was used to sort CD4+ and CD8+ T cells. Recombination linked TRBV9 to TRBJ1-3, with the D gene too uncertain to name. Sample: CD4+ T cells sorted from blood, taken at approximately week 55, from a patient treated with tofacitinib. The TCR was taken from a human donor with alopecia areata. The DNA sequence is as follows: TGTGCCAGCAGCTTGACCGAGAGCTCTGGAAACACCATATATTTT. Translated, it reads CASSLTESSGNTIYF. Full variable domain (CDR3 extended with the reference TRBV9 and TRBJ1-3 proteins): DSGVTQTPKHLITATGQRVTLRCSPRSGDLSVYWYQQSLDQGLQFLIQYYNGEERAKGNILERFSAQQFPDLHSELNLSSLELGDSALYFCASSLTESSGNTIYFGEGSWLTVV.